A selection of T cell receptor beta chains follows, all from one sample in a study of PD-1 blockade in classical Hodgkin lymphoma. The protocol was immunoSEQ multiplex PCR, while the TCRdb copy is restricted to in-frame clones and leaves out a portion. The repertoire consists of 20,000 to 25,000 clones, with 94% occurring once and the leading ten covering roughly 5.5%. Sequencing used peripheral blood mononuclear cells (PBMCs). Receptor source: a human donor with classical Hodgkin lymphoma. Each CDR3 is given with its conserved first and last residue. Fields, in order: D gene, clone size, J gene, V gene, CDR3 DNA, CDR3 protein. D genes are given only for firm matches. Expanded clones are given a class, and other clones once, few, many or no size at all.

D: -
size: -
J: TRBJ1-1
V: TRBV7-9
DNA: TGTGCCAGCAGTTCTCAGGGTAACACTGAAGCTTTCTTT
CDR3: CASSSQGNTEAFF

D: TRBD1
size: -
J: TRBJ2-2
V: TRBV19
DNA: TGTGCCAGTAGTATCGGACAGGGAAGCACCGGGGAGCTGTTTTTT
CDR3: CASSIGQGSTGELFF

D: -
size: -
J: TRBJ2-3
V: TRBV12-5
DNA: TGTGCTAGTGGTTTGGTATTGACCGGACCAGATACGCAGTATTTT
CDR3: CASGLVLTGPDTQYF

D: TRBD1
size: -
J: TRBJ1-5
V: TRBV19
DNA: TGTGCCGGCGGGACAGGGGGCTTATATAGCAATCAGCCCCAGCATTTT
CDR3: CAGGTGGLYSNQPQHF

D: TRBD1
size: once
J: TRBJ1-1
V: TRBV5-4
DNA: TGTGCCAGCAGCACCGGACAGGGGAGGTATACTGAAGCTTTCTTT
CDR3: CASSTGQGRYTEAFF

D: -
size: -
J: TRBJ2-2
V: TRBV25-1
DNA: TGTGCCAGCAGTGATTCTCGGTTGAACACCGGGGAGCTGTTTTTT
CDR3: CASSDSRLNTGELFF

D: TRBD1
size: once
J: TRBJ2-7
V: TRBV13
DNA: TGTGCCAGCAGCCTAACCTGGACAGGATCCTACGAGCAGTACTTC
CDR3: CASSLTWTGSYEQYF

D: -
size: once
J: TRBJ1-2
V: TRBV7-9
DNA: TGTGCCAGCAGCTTAATGGCAGATTATGGCTACACCTTC
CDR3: CASSLMADYGYTF

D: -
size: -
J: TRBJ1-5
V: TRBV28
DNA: TGTGCCAGCCGCGGACTGTACGACAGCGAGAGCAATCAGCCCCAGCATTTT
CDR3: CASRGLYDSESNQPQHF

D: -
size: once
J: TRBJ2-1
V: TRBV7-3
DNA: TGTGCCAGCAGCTTATTGTCGAGCAGAGTCTACAATGAGCAGTTCTTC
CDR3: CASSLLSSRVYNEQFF

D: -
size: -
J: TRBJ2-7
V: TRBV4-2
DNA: TGTGCCAGCAGCCAAGATCTGGGCGGAAGCTCCTACGAGCAGTACTTC
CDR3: CASSQDLGGSSYEQYF

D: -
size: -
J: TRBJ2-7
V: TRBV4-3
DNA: TGCGCCAGCGGTGAGGGCCCGGCAAACGAGCAGTACTTC
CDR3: CASGEGPANEQYF

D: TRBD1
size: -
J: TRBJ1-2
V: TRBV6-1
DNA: TGTGCCAGCAGTGTGTCGGACAGGGGTCCTTATGGCTACACCTTC
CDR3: CASSVSDRGPYGYTF

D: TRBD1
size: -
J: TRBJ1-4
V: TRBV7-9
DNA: TGTGCCAGCAGCCCCCGGGACAGGGGGACAGAAAAACTGTTTTTT
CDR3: CASSPRDRGTEKLFF

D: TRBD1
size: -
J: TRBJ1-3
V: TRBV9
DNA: TGTGCCAGCAGCGTTAGGGTCAGGGGGACGCCTGGAAACACCATATATTTT
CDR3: CASSVRVRGTPGNTIYF

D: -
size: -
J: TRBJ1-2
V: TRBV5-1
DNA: TGCGCCAGCAGCTTGAATTATCAGGGGTACTATGGCTACACCTTC
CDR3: CASSLNYQGYYGYTF

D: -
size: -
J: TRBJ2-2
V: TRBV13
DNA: TGTGCCAGCAGCCCCGGGGGGCCGAAGAACACCGGGGAGCTGTTTTTT
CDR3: CASSPGGPKNTGELFF

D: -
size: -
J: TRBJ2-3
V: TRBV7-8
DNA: TGTGCCAGCAGCCCGAGGGGGGGCTTCACAGATACGCAGTATTTT
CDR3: CASSPRGGFTDTQYF

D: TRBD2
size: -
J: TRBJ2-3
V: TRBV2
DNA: TGTGCCAGCAGCCTAGGACTAGCGGGGGGGCTTAGCACAGATACGCAGTATTTT
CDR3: CASSLGLAGGLSTDTQYF

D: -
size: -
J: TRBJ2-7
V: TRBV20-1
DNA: TGCAGTGCTAGAGATCTGTACGAGCAGTACTTC
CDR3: CSARDLYEQYF

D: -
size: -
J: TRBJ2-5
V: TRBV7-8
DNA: TGTGCCAGCAGCTTAGAGCAGGGGTACGGGGGGCGGAGGTACTTC
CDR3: CASSLEQGYGGRRYF

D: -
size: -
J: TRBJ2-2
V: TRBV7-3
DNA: TGTGCCAGCAGCTTATTTCCCGACGCAGCCGGGGAGCTGTTTTTT
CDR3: CASSLFPDAAGELFF

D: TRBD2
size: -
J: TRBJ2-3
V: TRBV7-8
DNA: TGTGCCAGCAGCTTTGACCCGCGGACTAGCGGGGGCACAGATACGCAGTATTTT
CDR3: CASSFDPRTSGGTDTQYF

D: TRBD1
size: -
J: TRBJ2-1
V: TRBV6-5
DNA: TGTGCCAGCAGTTACTCACAGGGGAGATATAATGAGCAGTTCTTC
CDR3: CASSYSQGRYNEQFF

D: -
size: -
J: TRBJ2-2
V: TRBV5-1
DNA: TGCGCCAGCAGCTTTGAGGGTCCCGGGGAGCTGTTTTTT
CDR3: CASSFEGPGELFF

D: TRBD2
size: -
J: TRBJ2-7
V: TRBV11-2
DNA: TGTGCCAGCAGCTCGAGGGTGCTAGCGGGAGAGGAGCAGTACTTC
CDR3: CASSSRVLAGEEQYF

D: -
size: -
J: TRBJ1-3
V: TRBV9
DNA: TGTGCCAGCAGCCCCGACATATACTCTGGAAACACCATATATTTT
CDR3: CASSPDIYSGNTIYF

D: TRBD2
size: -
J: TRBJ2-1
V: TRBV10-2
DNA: TGCGCCAGCAGTGAGACTAGCGGGTTTTATAATGAGCAGTTCTTC
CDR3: CASSETSGFYNEQFF

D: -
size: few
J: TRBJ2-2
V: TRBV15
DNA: TGTGCCACCAGCAGAGCTGGGCTTGTTTGGACCGGGGAGCTGTTTTTT
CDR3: CATSRAGLVWTGELFF

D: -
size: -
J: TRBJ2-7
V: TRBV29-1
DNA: TGCAGCGTTATGACCGGGACACGTCTCTCCTACGAGCAGTACTTC
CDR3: CSVMTGTRLSYEQYF

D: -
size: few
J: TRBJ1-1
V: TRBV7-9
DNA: TGTGCCAGCGGGGACACTGAAGCTTTCTTT
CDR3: CASGDTEAFF

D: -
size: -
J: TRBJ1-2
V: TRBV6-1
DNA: TGTGCCAGCAGGTCCAGGACTGCTAACTATGGCTACACCTTC
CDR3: CASRSRTANYGYTF

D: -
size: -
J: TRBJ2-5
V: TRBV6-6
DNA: TGTGCCAGCAGCACCACAGGGCGCTTGGAGACCCAGTACTTC
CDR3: CASSTTGRLETQYF

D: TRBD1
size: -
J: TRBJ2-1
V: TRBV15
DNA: TGTGCCACCAGCAGAGAGTTTCCAGGGGGCTTGGATGAGCAGTTCTTC
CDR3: CATSREFPGGLDEQFF

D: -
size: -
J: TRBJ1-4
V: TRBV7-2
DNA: TGTGCCAGCAGCTTAGAGGGAAAACTGTTTTTT
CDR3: CASSLEGKLFF

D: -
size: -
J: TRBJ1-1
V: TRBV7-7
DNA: TGTGCCAGCAGCCCAATTGGACTCAGCGGCTCTGAAGCTTTCTTT
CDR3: CASSPIGLSGSEAFF

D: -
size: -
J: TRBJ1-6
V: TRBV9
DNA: TGTGCCAGCAGCGTAGGGGGGACAATGAATAATTCACCCCTCCACTTT
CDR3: CASSVGGTMNNSPLHF

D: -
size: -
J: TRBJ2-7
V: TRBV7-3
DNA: TGTGCCAGCAGCTTAGGCGCAGGGAGCTACGAGCAGTACTTC
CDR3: CASSLGAGSYEQYF

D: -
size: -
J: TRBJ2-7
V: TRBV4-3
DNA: TGCGCCAGCAGCCAAGAAAAGAGGGGGGCCTACGAGCAGTACTTC
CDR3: CASSQEKRGAYEQYF

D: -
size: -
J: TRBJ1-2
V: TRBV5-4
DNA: TGTGCCAGCAGCTTCCCGAGAAAGGACCCTAACTATGGCTACACCTTC
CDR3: CASSFPRKDPNYGYTF

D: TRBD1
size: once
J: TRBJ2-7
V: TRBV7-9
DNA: TGTGCCAGCAGCTTAGGCGGCTTCGGGACAGGGATCGAGCAGTACTTC
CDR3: CASSLGGFGTGIEQYF

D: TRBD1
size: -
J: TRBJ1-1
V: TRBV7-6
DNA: TGTGCCAGCAGCTTGACAGGGTCCGCTGAAGCTTTCTTT
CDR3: CASSLTGSAEAFF

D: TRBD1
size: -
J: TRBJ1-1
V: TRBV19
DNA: TGTGCCAGTAGTAGACTCACCACAGGGGGCACTGAAGCTTTCTTT
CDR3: CASSRLTTGGTEAFF

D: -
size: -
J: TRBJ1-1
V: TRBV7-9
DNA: TGTGCCAGCAGCTTCACGACCGGGGGGAACACTGAAGCTTTCTTT
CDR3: CASSFTTGGNTEAFF

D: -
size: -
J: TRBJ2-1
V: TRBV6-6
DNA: TGTGCCAGCAGTTACACAGGCCCTCTTTCCTACAATGAGCAGTTCTTC
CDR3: CASSYTGPLSYNEQFF

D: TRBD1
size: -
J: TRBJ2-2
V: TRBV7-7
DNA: TGTGCCAGCAGCTTAGTAGGGACAGAGAACACCGGGGAGCTGTTTTTT
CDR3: CASSLVGTENTGELFF

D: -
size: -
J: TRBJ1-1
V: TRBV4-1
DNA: TGCGCCAGCAGCCAAGGGTCGACCAGGGGGAACACTGAAGCTTTCTTT
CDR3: CASSQGSTRGNTEAFF

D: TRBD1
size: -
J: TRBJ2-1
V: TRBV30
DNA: TGTGCCTGGAGTTTTAGGGACAGGGGATACAATGAGCAGTTCTTC
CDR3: CAWSFRDRGYNEQFF

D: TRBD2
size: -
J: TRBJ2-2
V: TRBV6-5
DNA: TGTGCCAGCATGATGCGGCGGGGGTACACCGGGGAGCTGTTTTTT
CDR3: CASMMRRGYTGELFF

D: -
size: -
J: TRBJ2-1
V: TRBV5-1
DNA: TGCGCCAGCAGCTTAATGGACCGCCTCGATGAGCAGTTCTTC
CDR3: CASSLMDRLDEQFF

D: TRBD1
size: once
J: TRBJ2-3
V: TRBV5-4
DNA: TGTGCCAGCAGCCTCCGGGACAGGGGCGCAGATACGCAGTATTTT
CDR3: CASSLRDRGADTQYF

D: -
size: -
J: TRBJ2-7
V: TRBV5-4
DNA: TGTGCCAGCAGCCCCCCCGTGGGCGGACTGTCCTACGAGCAGTACTTC
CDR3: CASSPPVGGLSYEQYF

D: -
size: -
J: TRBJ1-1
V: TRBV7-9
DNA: TGTGCCAGCAGCTCCCCCCGGGTAAACAGGGTGAACACTGAAGCTTTCTTT
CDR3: CASSSPRVNRVNTEAFF